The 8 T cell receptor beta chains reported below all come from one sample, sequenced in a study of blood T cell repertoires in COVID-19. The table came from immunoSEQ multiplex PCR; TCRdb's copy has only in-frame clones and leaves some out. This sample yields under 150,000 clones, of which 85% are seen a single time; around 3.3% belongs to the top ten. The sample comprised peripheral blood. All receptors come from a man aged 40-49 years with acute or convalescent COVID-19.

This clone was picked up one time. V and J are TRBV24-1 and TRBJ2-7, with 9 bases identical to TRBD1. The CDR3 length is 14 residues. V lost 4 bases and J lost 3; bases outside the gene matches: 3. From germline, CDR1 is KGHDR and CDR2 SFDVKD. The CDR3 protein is CATSDPGQGYEQYF. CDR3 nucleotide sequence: TGTGCCACCAGTGACCCGGGACAGGGCTACGAGCAGTACTTC.

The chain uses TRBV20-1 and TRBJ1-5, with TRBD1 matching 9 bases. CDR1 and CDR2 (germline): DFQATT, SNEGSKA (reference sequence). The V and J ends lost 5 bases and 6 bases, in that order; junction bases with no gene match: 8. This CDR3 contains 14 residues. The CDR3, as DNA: TGCAGTGCTGGTGTAACAGGGGGCCCTCAGCCCCAGCATTTT. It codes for CSAGVTGGPQPQHF.

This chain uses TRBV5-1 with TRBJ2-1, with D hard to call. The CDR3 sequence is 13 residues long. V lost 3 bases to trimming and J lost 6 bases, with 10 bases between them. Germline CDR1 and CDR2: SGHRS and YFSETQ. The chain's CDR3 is CASSSPPSNEQFF. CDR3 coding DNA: TGCGCCAGCAGCTCCCCTCCTAGCAATGAGCAGTTCTTC.

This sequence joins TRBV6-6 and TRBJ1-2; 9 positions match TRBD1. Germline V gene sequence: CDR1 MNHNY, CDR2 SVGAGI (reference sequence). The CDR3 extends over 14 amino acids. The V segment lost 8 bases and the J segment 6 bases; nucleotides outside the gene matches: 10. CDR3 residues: CASHRGQVVHGYTF. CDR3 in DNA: TGTGCCAGCCACAGGGGGCAAGTCGTGCATGGCTACACCTTC.

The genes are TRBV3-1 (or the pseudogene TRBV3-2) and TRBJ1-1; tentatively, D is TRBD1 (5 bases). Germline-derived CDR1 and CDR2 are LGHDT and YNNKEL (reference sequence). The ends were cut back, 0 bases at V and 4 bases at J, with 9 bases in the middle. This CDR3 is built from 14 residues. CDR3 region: CASSQDSDSTEAFF. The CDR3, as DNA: TGTGCCAGCAGCCAAGATTCTGACAGCACTGAAGCTTTCTTT.

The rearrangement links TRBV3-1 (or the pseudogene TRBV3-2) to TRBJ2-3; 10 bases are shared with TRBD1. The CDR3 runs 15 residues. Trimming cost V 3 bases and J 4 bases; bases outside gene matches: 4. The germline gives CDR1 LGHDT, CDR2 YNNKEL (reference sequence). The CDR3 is CASSQVTGGADTQYF. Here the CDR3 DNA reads TGTGCCAGCAGCCAGGTGACAGGGGGCGCAGATACGCAGTATTTT.

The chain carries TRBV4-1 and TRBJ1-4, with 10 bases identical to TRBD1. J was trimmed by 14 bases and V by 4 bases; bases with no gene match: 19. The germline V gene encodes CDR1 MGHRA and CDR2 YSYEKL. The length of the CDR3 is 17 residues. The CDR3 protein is CASSLWTGGFDAKGLFF. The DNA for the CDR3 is TGCGCCAGCAGCCTATGGACAGGGGGGTTTGATGCGAAAGGGCTGTTTTTT.

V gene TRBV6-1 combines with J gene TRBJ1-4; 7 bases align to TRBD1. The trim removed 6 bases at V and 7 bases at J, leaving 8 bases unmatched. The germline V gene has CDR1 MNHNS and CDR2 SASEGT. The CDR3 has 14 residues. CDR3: CASSRGQASEKLFF. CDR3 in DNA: TGTGCCAGCAGCCGCGGACAGGCGAGTGAAAAACTGTTTTTT.